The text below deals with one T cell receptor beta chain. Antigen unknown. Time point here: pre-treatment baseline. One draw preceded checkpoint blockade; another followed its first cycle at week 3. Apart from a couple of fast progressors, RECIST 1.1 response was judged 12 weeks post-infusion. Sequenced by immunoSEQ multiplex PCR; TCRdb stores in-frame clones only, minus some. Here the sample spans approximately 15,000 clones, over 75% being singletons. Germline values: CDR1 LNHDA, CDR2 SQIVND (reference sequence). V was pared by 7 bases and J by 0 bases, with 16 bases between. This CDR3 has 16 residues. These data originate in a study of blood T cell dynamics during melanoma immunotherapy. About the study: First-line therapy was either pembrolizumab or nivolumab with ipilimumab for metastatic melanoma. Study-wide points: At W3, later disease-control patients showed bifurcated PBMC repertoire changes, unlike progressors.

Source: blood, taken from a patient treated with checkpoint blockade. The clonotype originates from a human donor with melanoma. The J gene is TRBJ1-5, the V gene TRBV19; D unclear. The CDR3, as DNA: TGTGCCAGTATGAGGTTCAACGGCTATAGCAATCAGCCCCAGCATTTT. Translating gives CASMRFNGYSNQPQHF. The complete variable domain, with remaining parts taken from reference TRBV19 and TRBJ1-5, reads DGGITQSPKYLFRKEGQNVTLSCEQNLNHDAMYWYRQDPGQGLRLIYYSQIVNDFQKGDIAEGYSVSREKKESFPLTVTSAQKNPTAFYLCASMRFNGYSNQPQHFGDGTRLSIL.